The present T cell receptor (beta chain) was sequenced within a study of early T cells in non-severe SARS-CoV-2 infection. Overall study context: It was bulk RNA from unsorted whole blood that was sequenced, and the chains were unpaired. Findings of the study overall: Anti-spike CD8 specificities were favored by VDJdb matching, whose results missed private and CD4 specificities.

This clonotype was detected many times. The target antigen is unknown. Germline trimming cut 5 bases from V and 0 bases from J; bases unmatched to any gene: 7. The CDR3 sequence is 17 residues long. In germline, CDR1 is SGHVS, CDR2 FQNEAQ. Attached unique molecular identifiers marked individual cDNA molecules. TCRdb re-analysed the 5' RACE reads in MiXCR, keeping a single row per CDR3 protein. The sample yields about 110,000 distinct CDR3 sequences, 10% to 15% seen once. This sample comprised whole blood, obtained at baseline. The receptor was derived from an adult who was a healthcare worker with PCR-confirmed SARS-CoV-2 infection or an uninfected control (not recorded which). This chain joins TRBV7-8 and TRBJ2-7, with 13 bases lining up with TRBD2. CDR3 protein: CASSRGTSGTSSYEQYF. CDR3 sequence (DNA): TGTGCCAGCAGCCGGGGGACTAGCGGGACTTCCTCCTACGAGCAGTACTTC.